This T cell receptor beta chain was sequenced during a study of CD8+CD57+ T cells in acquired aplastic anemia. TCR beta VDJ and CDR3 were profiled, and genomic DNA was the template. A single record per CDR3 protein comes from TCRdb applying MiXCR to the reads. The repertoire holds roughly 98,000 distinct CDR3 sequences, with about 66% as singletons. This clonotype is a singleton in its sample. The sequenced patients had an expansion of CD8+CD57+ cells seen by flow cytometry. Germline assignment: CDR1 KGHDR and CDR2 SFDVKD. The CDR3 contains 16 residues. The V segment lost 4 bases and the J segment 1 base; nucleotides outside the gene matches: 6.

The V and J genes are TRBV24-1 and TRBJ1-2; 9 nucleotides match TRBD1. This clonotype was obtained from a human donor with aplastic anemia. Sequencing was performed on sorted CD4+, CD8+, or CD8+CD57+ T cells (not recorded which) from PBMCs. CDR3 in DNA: TGTGCCACCAGTGAACACCACAGGGGGCTTAACTATGGCTACACCTTC. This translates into CATSEHHRGLNYGYTF.